These 7 T cell receptor beta chains were all obtained from the same sample, sequenced in a study of cytomegalovirus exposure and HLA in healthy donors (dated by TCRdb to the late 2010s). The library was made by the immunoSEQ multiplex PCR assay. The multiplex PCR relied on a mix of 60 forward primers for TCR Vbeta segments and 13 reverse primers for TCR Jbeta segments. TCRdb holds this immuneACCESS table with in-frame rearrangements only. Some clones are missing; in checked studies, unresolved V genes explain under half, and the rest has no known cause. This sample lists some 150,000 clones; 82% were detected once. The ten biggest clones cover 8.1% of the sample. The sequenced material came from PBMCs. These receptors all come from a woman aged 45-65 years in good health and CMV-seropositive.

The chain joins TRBV19 to TRBJ2-5; 11 bases are a match to TRBD2. J lost 5 bases, V lost 5 bases, and 13 bases had no gene match. Germline V CDR1 and CDR2: LNHDA, SQIVND (reference sequence). The CDR3 is 17 residues long. As DNA, the CDR3 is TGTGCCAGTAGTTCCCTCGGGGTAGCGGGGGGGCTGGAGACCCAGTACTTC. Residues: CASSSLGVAGGLETQYF. Variable domain in full (rest from reference TRBV19 and TRBJ2-5): DGGITQSPKYLFRKEGQNVTLSCEQNLNHDAMYWYRQDPGQGLRLIYYSQIVNDFQKGDIAEGYSVSREKKESFPLTVTSAQKNPTAFYLCASSSLGVAGGLETQYFGPGTRLLVL.

The chain is built from TRBV9 and TRBJ2-1, with TRBD2 as a possible D gene (5 bases). The germline V gene has CDR1 SGDLS and CDR2 YYNGEE. There are 14 residues in the CDR3. The V end lost 4 bases, the J end lost 8 bases, and 16 bases lay between the germline ends. In DNA form, the CDR3 reads TGTGCCAGCAGCCCAACGGGGTACGGAGATGAGCAGTTCTTC. Translated, it gives CASSPTGYGDEQFF.

The chain is built from TRBV7-6 and TRBJ1-4; a possible D gene is TRBD1 (5 bases). V shed 5 bases and J shed 2 bases, with 15 bases lying between them. In germline, CDR1 is SGHVS, CDR2 FNYEAQ. This CDR3 comprises 16 residues. The CDR3 DNA is TGTGCCAGCAGCCTCTCCGGAGGGACGACTAATGAAAAACTGTTTTTT. As protein: CASSLSGGTTNEKLFF.

This sequence joins TRBV7-2 and TRBJ1-2, with D uncertain. The CDR3 has 15 residues. Germline CDR1 SGHTA, CDR2 FQGNSA. V was clipped by 5 bases and J by 8 bases, with 21 bases between them. CDR3 amino acids: CASSHSAGRNKGYTF. CDR3 nucleotide sequence: TGTGCCAGCAGCCACAGCGCGGGGAGGAATAAGGGCTACACCTTC.

On this clone: The limits of the CDR3 on the DNA are not certain, so only TCRdb's listed CDR3 is given. The chain has TRBV19 and TRBJ1-1; the table gives TRBD1 as D, unverified against the DNA. Germline V gene sequence: CDR1 LNHDA, CDR2 SQIVND (reference sequence). Inclusive of both ends, the CDR3 amounts to 16 amino acids. Here the CDR3 reads CASSILALTGLAEAFF.

The V and J genes are TRBV6-5 and TRBJ1-4; 9 bases align to TRBD1. The CDR3 totals 15 residues. The junction had 12 bases not matched to a gene; V was cut back by 6 bases and J by 10 bases. Germline CDR1 MNHEY, CDR2 SVGAGI. CDR3 DNA: TGTGCCAGCAGCATACTACAGGGGGCGACGGGAAAACTGTTTTTT. Its translation: CASSILQGATGKLFF.

The chain links TRBV11-2 to TRBJ2-3; D not resolved. The CDR3 consists of 13 residues. V lost 5 bases to trimming and J lost 4 bases, with 10 bases between them. Germline V gene data show CDR1 as SGHAT and CDR2 as FQNNGV. Here the CDR3 reads CASSRSFADTQYF. CDR3 DNA sequence: TGTGCCAGCAGCCGTTCGTTCGCAGATACGCAGTATTTT. The variable domain in full, with the rest retrieved from reference TRBV11-2 and TRBJ2-3, is EAGVAQSPRYKIIEKRQSVAFWCNPISGHATLYWYQQILGQGPKLLIQFQNNGVVDDSQLPKDRFSAERLKGVDSTLKIQPAKLEDSAVYLCASSRSFADTQYFGPGTRLTVL.